What follows is one T cell receptor (beta chain) and its context. Antigen: not known. Time point denoted: persistent/refractory GD, antithyroid drugs over 5 years with positive TRAb. PBMC-derived RNA was used for the TCR library. The CDR3 extends over 16 amino acids. V lost 7 bases and J 0 bases, leaving 13 bases between the germline ends. Assembly of TCR beta libraries relied on iRepertoire HTBI primers together with Arm-PCR of CDR3 regions. TCRdb called the multiplex PCR reads again in MiXCR, with one record for every CDR3 protein. This table holds a few hundred thousand distinct CDR3 sequences, approximately 20% found once. The data belong to a study of regulatory T cells in long-lasting Graves disease. Study-level findings and limits: Persistent disease favored TRBV28, TRBJ1-2 and TRBJ2-5.

This chain uses TRBV12-3 or TRBV12-4 with TRBJ1-6; D gene unclear. Specimen: peripheral blood mononuclear cells (PBMCs), collected when the disease was refractory, from a patient treated with antithyroid drugs. The TCR was taken from a female donor with Graves disease. CDR3 loop: CASTGGPSSYNSPLHF. In DNA form, the CDR3 reads TGTGCCAGCACCGGCGGGCCCAGCTCCTATAATTCACCCCTCCACTTT.